This section outlines one TCR beta chain sequence together with its context. This clone has just one count. The specificity of this receptor is unknown. It has no much larger one-base neighbor in the sample; base qualities were not kept. Using the deep immunoSEQ assay, multiplex PCR amplified TCR CDR3 regions from genomic DNA. Extracted genomic DNA from each cell subset was distributed evenly across all wells of several immunoSEQ 96-well plates, and each plate was treated as a replicate. For sorted subsets, approximately 210 ng genomic DNA, equal to 30,000 to 35,000 T cell genomes, was loaded into each replicate PCR. The purified libraries were quantified using a Qubit 3.0 fluorometer, sized with a Bioanalyzer 2100, and then quantified again using the KAPA Library Quantification kit. A separate single-read 150-cycle Illumina NextSeq 550 flow cell was used to sequence each immunoSEQ 96-well plate. The paper's processing steps were these. Because the immunoSEQ output held only junctional sequences and lacked quality scores, the filtering could not match the filtering applied to full-length reads. To assign V/J genes and CDR3, sequences were annotated using PyIR, a Python wrapper for IgBLAST v1.9, with IMGT germline references. Reads were removed for weak V/J assignments (E-value above 1e-6), missing CDR3, stop codons, out-of-frame junctions, or ambiguous translated residues. V3J clonotypes were defined as sequences sharing the same inferred V gene, J gene, and CDR3 amino acid sequence. The percentage overlap between two repertoires was calculated by dividing the number of shared unique clonotypes by the size of the smaller repertoire. Richness of each repertoire was evaluated using RTK rarefaction, the Chao1 estimator, and Recon v2.1 estimates of unobserved clonotypes. For all TCRbeta clonotypes obtained by the gDNA method from a few donors, generation probabilities were computed with OLGA. TCRdb obtained this table from immuneACCESS and retained in-frame rearrangements with V and J assigned. These tables miss some clones; where compared with another copy, unresolved V genes account for less than half of the shortfall, and the remainder is unexplained. From that table come the V and J calls and clone size; the DNA was used to work out D and trimming. Present in this sample are over 1.4 million clones, 96% of which were seen just once. 1% to 1.5% of the sample lies in the top ten.

These data belong to a study of shared clonotypes between healthy human individuals (dated by TCRdb to 2020 to 2022). Concerning the study at large: The cohort included three men and a couple of women between 18 and 49 years of age. Leukapheresis yielded between about 0.94 and 10 billion PBMCs per donor. Libraries were prepared and TCR repertoires were sequenced by different laboratories using diverse techniques, in order to increase sequencing depth and limit assay-specific biases. Blood TCR repertoires of a handful of healthy adults were deeply sequenced to estimate repertoire size and the extent of clonotype sharing between individuals. Per donor, three plates each were used for CD4 naive and CD4 memory, two for CD8 naive, and one for CD8 memory. Findings and caveats that apply to the study as a whole: Across a handful of donors, approximately 4.9% of naive CD4, more than 3% of naive CD8, roughly 2.2% of memory CD4, and roughly 0.4% of memory CD8 clonotypes were shared. Sampling was restricted to blood, and TCR repertoires in tissue are likely to differ from TCR repertoires in blood. Naive subsets generally had larger estimated clonotype richness than memory subsets did. Even with the large sequencing depth, rarefaction of the sorted-subset datasets indicated that sequencing was incomplete. Based on pairwise subsampling, the degree of clonotype sharing among donors was expected to be affected by sequencing depth. Because the study included only a small number of donors, the genetic and exposure-history diversity represented was limited. Compared with non-shared clonotypes, the clonotypes found in all four sorted-subset donors had higher generation probabilities.

CDR1 SGHNT and CDR2 YENEEA were looked up in the germline V gene. Its CDR3 holds 12 amino acids, cysteine through phenylalanine. The kept DNA is CDR3 alone, 36 bases in frame from the first base. Germline trimming: 4 bases from V, 11 bases from J; junction bases outside gene matches: 7. The donors were healthy, HIV-negative adults who had no recently reported acute infections or vaccinations. Every donor was a Caucasian adult living in Nashville, Tennessee, USA. CD4+ T cells were enriched by magnetic negative selection, after which naive cells were positively selected on CD45RA and the negative fraction was taken as the memory subset. Blood was collected by leukapheresis, and PBMCs were isolated by Ficoll-Histopaque density gradient centrifugation and then cryopreserved in liquid nitrogen vapor phase. Analytical flow cytometry was used to check the purity and quantity of every magnetically sorted T cell population. Genomic DNA was isolated from every sorted fraction and measured by UV absorbance on a Nanodrop 2000c.

Sequencing input: naive CD4+ T cells sorted from blood. The cell subset or site label, as the study defines it: CD45RA+ positively selected. The receptor was isolated from a man aged 25-40 years in good health. The chain uses TRBV11-3 and TRBJ1-1; a stretch of 7 junction bases matches TRBD1. The CDR3 is CASSSGTGEAFF. The DNA sequence is given as TGTGCCAGCAGCTCAGGAACAGGGGAGGCTTTCTTT.